This TCR beta chain was sequenced for a study of early T cells in non-severe SARS-CoV-2 infection (dated by TCRdb to 2020 to 2023). Regarding the complete study: Because TCR sequencing relied on bulk RNA taken from unsorted whole blood, pairing of alpha and beta chains was not possible.

On this clonotype itself: Its target antigen remains unknown. No qualities accompany the bases; no much larger clone lies one base away.

Findings and caveats that apply to the study as a whole: Matching against VDJdb was skewed toward anti-spike CD8 responses, likely underestimated virus-specific expansions, and missed private and CD4 specificities.

The CDR3, from cysteine to phenylalanine, totals 17 residues. The DNA shown is the 51-base CDR3, in frame from base 1. The germline V end is reduced by 6 bases and the J end by 5 bases; junction bases left unmatched: 15. Libraries came from 5' RACE. This sample was sequenced with a NextSeq 500. The TCR library protocol attached unique molecular identifiers to individual cDNA molecules to correct for sequencing error and PCR bias. TCR alpha and beta chains were both sequenced, and the abundances of alpha and beta sequences in each sample were closely correlated with each other. Per the authors' processing: Decombinator V4 was used to perform V gene, J gene and CDR3 annotation of TCR sequences. TCRs were defined as expanded if a significant change between any two time points was detected under a Poisson model with p below 0.0001. TCR abundances were normalised to the total number of TCRs sequenced per sample and were expressed as counts per million. MAIT TCRs were defined by TRAV1-2 paired with TRAJ12, TRAJ20 or TRAJ33, and iNKT TCRs by TRAV10 paired with TRAJ18. VDJdb, accessed 1 November 2021, was searched for CMV, EBV and SARS-CoV-2 annotated TCRs, excluding TCRs annotated for multiple antigens. TCRdb applied fastp at Q25 and MiXCR to the public reads, then kept only in-frame beta chains. Each record represents a unique CDR3 protein, reported with the most common genes and DNA among its rows. The V and J calls here are based on TCRdb, not the publication. For this sample there are 70,000 to 75,000 distinct CDR3 sequences; around 12% appear just once. The ten largest clones capture around 4.5% of the sample.

Set within a cohort of healthcare workers in London, UK, this nested case-control study involved weekly PCR testing of nasopharyngeal swabs along with blood sampling. Between 23 and 31 March 2020, the week of the UK lockdown, healthcare workers were enrolled and then followed up weekly for as long as 16 weeks. Material: whole blood. This clonotype originated in an adult who was a healthcare worker with PCR-confirmed SARS-CoV-2 infection or an uninfected control (not recorded which). The sequence is built from TRBV12-3 or TRBV12-4 and TRBJ2-1, with 8 bases aligning to TRBD2. The nucleotides read TGTGCCAGCAGCCCCCCGGGATCAAGCGGGGGCCACAATGAGCAGTTCTTC. This codes for CASSPPGSSGGHNEQFF.